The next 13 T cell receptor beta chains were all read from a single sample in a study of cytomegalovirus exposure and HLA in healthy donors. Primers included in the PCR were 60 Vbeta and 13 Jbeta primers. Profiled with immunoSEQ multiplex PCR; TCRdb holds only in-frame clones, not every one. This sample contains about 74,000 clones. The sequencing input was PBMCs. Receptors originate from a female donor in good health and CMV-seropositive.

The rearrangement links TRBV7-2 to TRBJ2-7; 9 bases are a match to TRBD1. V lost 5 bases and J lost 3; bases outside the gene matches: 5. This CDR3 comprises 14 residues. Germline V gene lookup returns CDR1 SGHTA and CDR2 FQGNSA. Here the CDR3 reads CASSPDRGNYEQYF. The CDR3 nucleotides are TGTGCCAGCAGCCCGGACAGGGGAAACTACGAGCAGTACTTC.

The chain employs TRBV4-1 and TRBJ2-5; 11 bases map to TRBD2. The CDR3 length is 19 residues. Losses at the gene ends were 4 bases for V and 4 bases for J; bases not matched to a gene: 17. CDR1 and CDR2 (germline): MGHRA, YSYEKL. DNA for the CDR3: TGCGCCAGCAGCCCAAGTCCCCTTAGGCTGGGACTAGCGGTAGAGACCCAGTACTTC. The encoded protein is CASSPSPLRLGLAVETQYF.

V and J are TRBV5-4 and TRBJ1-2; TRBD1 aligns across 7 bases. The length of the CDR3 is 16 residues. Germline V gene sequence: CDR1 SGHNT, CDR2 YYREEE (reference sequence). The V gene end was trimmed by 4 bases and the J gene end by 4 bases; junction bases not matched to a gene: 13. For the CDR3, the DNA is TGTGCCAGCAGCCAACCTCGTCGGGACAGTGTCTATGGCTACACCTTC. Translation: CASSQPRRDSVYGYTF.

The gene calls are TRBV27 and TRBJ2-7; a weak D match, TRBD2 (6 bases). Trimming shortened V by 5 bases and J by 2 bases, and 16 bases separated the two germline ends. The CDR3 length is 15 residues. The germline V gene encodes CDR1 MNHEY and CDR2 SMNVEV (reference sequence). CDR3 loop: CASSKTGGEAYEQYF. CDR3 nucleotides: TGTGCCAGCAGTAAAACAGGCGGGGAGGCCTACGAGCAGTACTTC.

The CDR3 loop reads CASSLDLRGFNYGYTF. DNA of the CDR3: TGTGCCAGCAGTTTAGACCTCCGAGGGTTTAACTATGGCTACACCTTC. The chain uses TRBV28 and TRBJ1-2; unclear D gene. Germline CDR1 MDHEN, CDR2 SYDVKM. Trimming pared 2 bases from V and 1 base from J, leaving 14 bases between. This CDR3 contains 16 residues.

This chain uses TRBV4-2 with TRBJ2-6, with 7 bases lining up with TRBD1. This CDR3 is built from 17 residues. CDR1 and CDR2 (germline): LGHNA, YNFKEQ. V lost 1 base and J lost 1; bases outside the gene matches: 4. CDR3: CASSQGRGTSGANVLTF. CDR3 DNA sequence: TGTGCCAGCAGCCAAGGCAGGGGGACATCTGGGGCCAACGTCCTGACTTTC.

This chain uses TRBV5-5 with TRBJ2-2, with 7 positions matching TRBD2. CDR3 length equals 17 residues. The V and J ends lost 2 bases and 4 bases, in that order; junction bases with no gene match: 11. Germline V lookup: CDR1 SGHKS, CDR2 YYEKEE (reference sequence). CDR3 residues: CASSLGAGVAGTGELFF. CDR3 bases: TGTGCCAGCAGCTTAGGGGCGGGAGTAGCGGGCACCGGGGAGCTGTTTTTT.

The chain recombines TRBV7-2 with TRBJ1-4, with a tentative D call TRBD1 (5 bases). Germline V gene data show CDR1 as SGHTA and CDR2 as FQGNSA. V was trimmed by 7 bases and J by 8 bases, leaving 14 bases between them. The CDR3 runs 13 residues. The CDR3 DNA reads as TGTGCCAGCACCTGGGGGGAAGGCGAAAAACTGTTTTTT. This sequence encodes CASTWGEGEKLFF.

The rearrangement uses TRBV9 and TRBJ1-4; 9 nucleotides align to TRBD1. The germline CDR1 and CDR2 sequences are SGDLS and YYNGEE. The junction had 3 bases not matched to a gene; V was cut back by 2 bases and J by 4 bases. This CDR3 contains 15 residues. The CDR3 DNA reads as TGTGCCAGCAGCGTGACGGGACAGGGTAATGAAAAACTGTTTTTT. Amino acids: CASSVTGQGNEKLFF.

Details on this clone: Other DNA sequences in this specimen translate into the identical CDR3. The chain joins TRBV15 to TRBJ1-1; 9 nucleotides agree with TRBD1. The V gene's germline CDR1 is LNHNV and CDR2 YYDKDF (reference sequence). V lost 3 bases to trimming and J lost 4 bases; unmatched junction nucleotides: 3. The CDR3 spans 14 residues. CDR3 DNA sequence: TGTGCCACCAGCAGGGACAGGGGAGGCACTGAAGCTTTCTTT. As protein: CATSRDRGGTEAFF.

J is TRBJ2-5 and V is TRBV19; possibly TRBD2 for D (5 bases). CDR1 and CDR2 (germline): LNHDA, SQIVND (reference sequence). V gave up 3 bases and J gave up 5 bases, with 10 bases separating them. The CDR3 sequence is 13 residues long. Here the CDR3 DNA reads TGTGCCAGTAGTATTCCGGGAAGGGAGACCCAGTACTTC. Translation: CASSIPGRETQYF.

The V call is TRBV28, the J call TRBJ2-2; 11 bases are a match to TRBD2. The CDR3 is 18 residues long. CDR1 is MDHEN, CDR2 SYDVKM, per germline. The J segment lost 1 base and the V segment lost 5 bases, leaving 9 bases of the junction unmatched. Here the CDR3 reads CASSTPPGTSGNTGELFF. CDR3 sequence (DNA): TGTGCCAGCAGTACTCCACCTGGGACTAGCGGGAACACCGGGGAGCTGTTTTTT.

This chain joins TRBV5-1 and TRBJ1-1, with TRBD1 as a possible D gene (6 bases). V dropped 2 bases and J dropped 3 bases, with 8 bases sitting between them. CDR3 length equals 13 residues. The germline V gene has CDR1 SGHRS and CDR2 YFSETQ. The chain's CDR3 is CASSFGGYTEAFF. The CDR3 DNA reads TGCGCCAGCAGCTTTGGGGGCTACACTGAAGCTTTCTTT.